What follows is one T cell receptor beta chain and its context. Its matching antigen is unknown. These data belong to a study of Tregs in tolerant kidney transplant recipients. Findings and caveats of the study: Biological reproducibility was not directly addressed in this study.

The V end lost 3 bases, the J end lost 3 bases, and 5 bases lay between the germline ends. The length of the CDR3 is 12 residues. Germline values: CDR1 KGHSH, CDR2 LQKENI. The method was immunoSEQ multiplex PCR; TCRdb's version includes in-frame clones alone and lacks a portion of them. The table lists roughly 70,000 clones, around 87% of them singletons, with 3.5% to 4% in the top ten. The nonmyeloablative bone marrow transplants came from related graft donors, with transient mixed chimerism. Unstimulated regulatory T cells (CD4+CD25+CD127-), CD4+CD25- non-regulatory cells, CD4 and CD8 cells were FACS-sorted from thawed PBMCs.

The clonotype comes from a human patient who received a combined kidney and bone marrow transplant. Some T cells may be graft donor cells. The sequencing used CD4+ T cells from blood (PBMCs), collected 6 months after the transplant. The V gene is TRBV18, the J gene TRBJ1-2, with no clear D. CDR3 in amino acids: CASSPRDYGYTF. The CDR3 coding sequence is TGTGCCAGCTCACCCCGAGACTATGGCTACACCTTC.